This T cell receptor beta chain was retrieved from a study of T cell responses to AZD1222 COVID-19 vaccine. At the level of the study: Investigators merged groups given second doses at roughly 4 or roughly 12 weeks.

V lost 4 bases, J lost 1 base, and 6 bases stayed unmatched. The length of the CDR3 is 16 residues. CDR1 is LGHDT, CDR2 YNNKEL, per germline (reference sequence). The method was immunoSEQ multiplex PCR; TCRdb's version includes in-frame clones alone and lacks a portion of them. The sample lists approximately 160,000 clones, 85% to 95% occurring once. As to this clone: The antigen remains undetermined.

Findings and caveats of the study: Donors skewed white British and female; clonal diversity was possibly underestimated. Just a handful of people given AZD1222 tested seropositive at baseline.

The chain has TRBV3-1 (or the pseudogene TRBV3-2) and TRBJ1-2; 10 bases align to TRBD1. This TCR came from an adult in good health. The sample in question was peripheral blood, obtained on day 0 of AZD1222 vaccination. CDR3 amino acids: CASSRQGAERNYGYTF. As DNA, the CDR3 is TGTGCCAGCAGCCGACAGGGGGCTGAACGTAACTATGGCTACACCTTC.